The source of this T cell receptor (beta chain) is a study of chronic HIV infection and antiretroviral therapy. In this sample, this clonotype turned up many times. The germline CDR1 and CDR2 sequences are MNHNS and SASEGT. This CDR3 has 14 residues. The V end was cut by 4 bases, the J end by 4 bases, with 11 bases between. TCRdb recomputed calls from the 5' RACE reads with MiXCR, one row per CDR3 protein. The table lists fewer than 40,000 distinct CDR3 sequences, around 9% of them singletons, with roughly 2.4% in the top ten. V usage is TRBV6-1 and J usage is TRBJ1-5; D unresolved. The sample comprised peripheral blood. The receptor was derived from an adult who had HIV and had not received antiretroviral therapy, or was an uninfected healthy control (not recorded which). DNA for the CDR3: TGTGCCAGCAGTGGGAGATCGGTAAATCAGCCCCAGCATTTT. This translates into CASSGRSVNQPQHF.